Each of the 4 T cell receptor beta chains below was sequenced from the same sample in a study of response to subunit inactivated influenza vaccine. Via MiXCR, TCRdb re-called the RT-PCR reads, giving one row per CDR3 protein. The sample contains almost 250,000 distinct CDR3 sequences, 9% to 15% of which appear only once. The sample in question was non-naive T cells sorted from PBMCs, obtained around 15 days before vaccination. The origin of the receptors is a man aged 50-60 years who received an inactivated influenza vaccine.

This clonotype was recorded a few times. The chain links TRBV5-5 to TRBJ1-2; TRBD1 aligns across 7 bases. Germline-derived CDR1 and CDR2 are SGHKS and YYEKEE (reference sequence). The CDR3 extends over 16 amino acids. Trimming removed 3 bases from V and 3 bases from J; junction bases left unmatched: 11. The CDR3 bases are TGTGCCAGCAGCTCCGCGGGGGGACAGACTTACTATGGCTACACCTTC. Its protein product is CASSSAGGQTYYGYTF.

This clonotype was detected ten times or more. The rearrangement links TRBV5-6 to TRBJ2-5; 9 bases agree with TRBD1. With V trimmed by 4 bases and J by 1 base, 8 bases remained unmatched. The CDR3 covers 16 residues. Germline V lookup: CDR1 SGHDT, CDR2 YYEEEE. CDR3 amino acids: CASSHNLDRGQETQYF. CDR3 nucleotides: TGTGCCAGCAGCCACAATTTGGACAGGGGCCAAGAGACCCAGTACTTC.

This clonotype was detected only a few times. CDR3 coding DNA: TGCAGCGGAGACGCAGGGGACTATGGCTACACCTTC. The encoded protein is CSGDAGDYGYTF. The chain carries TRBV29-1 and TRBJ1-2; maybe TRBD1 (6 bases). V lost 7 bases and J 3 bases, leaving 12 bases between the germline ends. Germline CDR1 and CDR2: SQVTM and ANQGSEA. This CDR3 spans 12 amino acids.

This clonotype was seen many times. The rearrangement uses TRBV5-6 and TRBJ2-7; 9 bases map to TRBD2. The CDR3 covers 15 residues. Germline CDR1 reads SGHDT; CDR2 reads YYEEEE. Losses at the gene ends were 4 bases for V and 8 bases for J; bases not matched to a gene: 13. CDR3 coding DNA: TGTGCCAGCAGCCTACGAATGGGCGGGAGGGCCAAGCAGTACTTC. This codes for CASSLRMGGRAKQYF. The whole variable domain, remainder taken from reference TRBV5-6 and TRBJ2-7, is DAGVTQSPTHLIKTRGQQVTLRCSPKSGHDTVSWYQQALGQGPQFIFQYYEEEERQRGNFPDRFSGHQFPNYSSELNVNALLLGDSALYLCASSLRMGGRAKQYFGPGTRLTVT.